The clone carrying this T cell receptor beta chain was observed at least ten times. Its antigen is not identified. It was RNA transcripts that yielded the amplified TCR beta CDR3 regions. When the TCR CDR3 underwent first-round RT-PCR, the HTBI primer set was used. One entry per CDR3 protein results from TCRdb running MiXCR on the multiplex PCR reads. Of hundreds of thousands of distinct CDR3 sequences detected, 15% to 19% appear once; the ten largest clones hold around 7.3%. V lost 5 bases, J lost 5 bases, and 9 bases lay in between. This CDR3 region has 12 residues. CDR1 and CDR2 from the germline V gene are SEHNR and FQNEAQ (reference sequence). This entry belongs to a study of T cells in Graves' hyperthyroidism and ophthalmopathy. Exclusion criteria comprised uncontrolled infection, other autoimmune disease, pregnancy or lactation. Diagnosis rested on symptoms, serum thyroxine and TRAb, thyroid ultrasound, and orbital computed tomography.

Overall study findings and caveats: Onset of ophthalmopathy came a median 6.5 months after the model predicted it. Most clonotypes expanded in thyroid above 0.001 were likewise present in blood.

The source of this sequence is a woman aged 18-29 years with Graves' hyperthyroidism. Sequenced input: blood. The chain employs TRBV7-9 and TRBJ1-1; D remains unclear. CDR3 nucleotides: TGTGCCAGCAGCCCTCGGAAGACTGAAGCTTTCTTT. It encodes CASSPRKTEAFF.